Described below is a single T cell receptor (beta chain) sequence and its context. V lost 5 bases, J lost 5 bases, and 2 bases stayed unmatched. In germline, CDR1 is GTSNPN, CDR2 SVGIG (reference sequence). This CDR3 has 11 residues. Clones were sequenced by immunoSEQ multiplex PCR, and TCRdb holds only the in-frame ones, with some missing. The sample records around 36,000 clones, about 93% being singletons. The data are from a study of T cell changes during pregnancy in multiple sclerosis. Sample: CD4+ T cells from peripheral blood mononuclear cells, taken in the third trimester of pregnancy. The V gene is TRBV30, the J gene TRBJ1-2; 7 bases line up with TRBD1. This receptor was taken from a female donor with multiple sclerosis, enrolled in a pregnancy study. The CDR3 DNA follows: TGTGCCTGGGACAGGGTTTATGGCTACACCTTC. Protein product: CAWDRVYGYTF.